The present entry profiles one T cell receptor (beta chain) with its context. As yet, its antigen is unknown. The use of a sample-barcoded 5' primer and a J-beta primer mix characterized a second PCR of about 7 to 12 cycles. From the 5' RACE reads, TCRdb called clonotypes with MiXCR, one entry per CDR3 protein. Of about 1.1 million distinct CDR3 sequences detected, 30% to 40% appear once; the ten largest clones hold under 15%. This record belongs to a study of blood T cells in healthy people across ages. Findings and limits, study-wide: PBMC samples, being unsorted, prevented any conclusive comparison of naive and antigen-experienced cells.

CDR1 SGHAT and CDR2 FQDESV come from the germline V gene (reference sequence). Between the trimmed V and J ends, which lost 4 bases and 7 bases, there was a span of 23 bases. The CDR3 totals 16 residues. Sequences were obtained from blood. The genes are TRBV11-1 and TRBJ2-7; TRBD2 is a possible D gene (5 bases). The TCR sequence derives from a man between 18 and 29 years old in good health. The CDR3 sequence is CASSSPAAGTYNEQYF. In DNA form, the CDR3 reads TGTGCCAGCAGCTCCCCCGCGGCGGGTACCTACAATGAGCAGTACTTC.